These 10 T cell receptor beta chains came from one sample sequenced in a study of T cell responses to AZD1222 COVID-19 vaccine. TCRdb keeps only in-frame clones here, not all; method: immunoSEQ multiplex PCR. Among tens of thousands of clones, 87% were seen once, and the ten largest hold less than 25%. The source material was peripheral blood, sampled on day 0 of AZD1222 vaccination. Receptor source: an adult in good health.

The chain couples TRBV10-2 to TRBJ1-2; D is uncertain. V was trimmed by 5 bases and J by 8 bases, leaving 15 bases between them. The length of the CDR3 is 13 residues. Germline values: CDR1 WSHSY, CDR2 SAAADI. The CDR3 spells CASSPGMGLGYTF. The CDR3 DNA reads TGCGCCAGCAGTCCGGGTATGGGTTTGGGCTACACCTTC.

V usage is TRBV6-5 and J usage is TRBJ1-5; 8 nucleotides agree with TRBD1. V dropped 11 bases and J dropped 6; count of bases not matched to a gene: 6. This CDR3 has 12 residues. The V gene's germline CDR1 is MNHEY and CDR2 SVGAGI. CDR3 sequence reads: CAHQGAAQPQHF. The DNA of the CDR3 is TGTGCCCATCAGGGGGCAGCTCAGCCCCAGCATTTT.

The chain joins TRBV27 to TRBJ2-1, with a possible D match to TRBD2 (6 bases). Germline loops: CDR1 MNHEY, CDR2 SMNVEV (reference sequence). CDR3 length: 13 residues. Trimming removed 0 bases at V and 6 bases at J, with 6 bases between. The CDR3 coding sequence is TGTGCCAGCAGTTTATCCGGGAGCAATGAGCAGTTCTTC. This encodes CASSLSGSNEQFF.

The chain links TRBV11-3 to TRBJ2-1; either TRBD1 or TRBD2 may fit D (5 bases each). The CDR3 runs to 14 residues. Per germline, CDR1 SGHNT and CDR2 YENEEA. Deletions cut 3 bases from V and 5 bases from J, with 11 bases between. The CDR3 region is CASSLRGVDNEQFF. The DNA of the CDR3 is TGTGCCAGCAGCTTGAGGGGAGTGGACAATGAGCAGTTCTTC.

The gene calls are TRBV6-2 or TRBV6-3 and TRBJ2-7; 11 bases align to TRBD1. J was trimmed by 2 bases and V by 2 bases; bases with no gene match: 2. The V gene's germline CDR1 is MNHEY and CDR2 SVGEGT. This CDR3 contains 15 residues. The CDR3 nucleotides read TGTGCCAGCAGTTACGGGACAGGGGGTACCTACGAGCAGTACTTC. Translation gives CASSYGTGGTYEQYF.

The rearrangement uses TRBV6-5 and TRBJ2-7; a possible D gene is TRBD1 (6 bases). Germline assignment: CDR1 MNHEY and CDR2 SVGAGI. V was pared by 6 bases and J by 3 bases, with 15 bases between. This CDR3 contains 14 residues. The CDR3, as DNA: TGTGCCAGCAGAAAACAGGGTGAGCGCTACGAGCAGTACTTC. Translation: CASRKQGERYEQYF.

V gene TRBV6-6 combines with J gene TRBJ2-7; TRBD1 is a possible D gene (7 bases). CDR3 length equals 16 residues. Germline CDR1 is MNHNY and CDR2 is SVGAGI (reference sequence). The V end was cut by 0 bases, the J end by 1 base, with 13 bases between. The CDR3 nucleotides are TGTGCCAGCAGTTACTCGAAGTCAGGGGGGTCCTACGAGCAGTACTTC. Translation: CASSYSKSGGSYEQYF.

The rearrangement uses TRBV4-2 and TRBJ1-2; 9 positions match TRBD1. The CDR3 length is 12 residues. V trimming: 10 bases; J trimming: 8 bases; junction bases outside the gene matches: 8. Germline CDR1 LGHNA, CDR2 YNFKEQ. Here the CDR3 DNA reads TGTGCCACGAGGGACAGGGCGAAAGGCTACACCTTC. Translating gives CATRDRAKGYTF.

V and J are TRBV4-2 and TRBJ1-1, with D tentatively TRBD1 (5 bases). Germline V gene sequence: CDR1 LGHNA, CDR2 YNFKEQ. Trimming took off 4 bases at V and 1 base at J, with 19 bases between the two ends. The CDR3 has 17 residues. The CDR3 sequence: CASSLSFGTLGNTEAFF. The CDR3 DNA reads as TGTGCCAGCAGCCTGAGTTTTGGGACTTTAGGGAACACTGAAGCTTTCTTT.

The chain uses TRBV3-1 (or the pseudogene TRBV3-2) and TRBJ1-2; 8 bases are shared with TRBD1. The germline V gene encodes CDR1 LGHDT and CDR2 YNNKEL (reference sequence). With 0 bases clipped from V and 4 bases from J, the junction kept 7 bases outside the gene matches. This CDR3 comprises 16 residues. The CDR3 coding sequence is TGTGCCAGCAGCCAAGAAAGGACAGGGTTCGGCTATGGCTACACCTTC. Protein sequence: CASSQERTGFGYGYTF.